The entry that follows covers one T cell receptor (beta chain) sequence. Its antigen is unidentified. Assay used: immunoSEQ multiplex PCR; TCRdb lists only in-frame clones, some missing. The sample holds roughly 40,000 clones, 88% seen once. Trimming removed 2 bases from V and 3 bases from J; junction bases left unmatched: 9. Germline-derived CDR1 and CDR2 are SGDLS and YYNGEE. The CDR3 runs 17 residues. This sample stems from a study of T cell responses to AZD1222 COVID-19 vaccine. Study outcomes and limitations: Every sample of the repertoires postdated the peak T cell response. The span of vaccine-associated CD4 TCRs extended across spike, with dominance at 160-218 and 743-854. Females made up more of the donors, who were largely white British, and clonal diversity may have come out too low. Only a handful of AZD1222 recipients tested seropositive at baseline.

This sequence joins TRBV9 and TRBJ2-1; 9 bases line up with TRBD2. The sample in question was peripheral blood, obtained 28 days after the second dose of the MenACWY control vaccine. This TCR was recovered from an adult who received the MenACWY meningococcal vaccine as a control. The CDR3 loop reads CASSVEVVRGGYNEQFF. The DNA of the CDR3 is TGTGCCAGCAGCGTGGAGGTTGTGCGGGGGGGCTACAATGAGCAGTTCTTC.